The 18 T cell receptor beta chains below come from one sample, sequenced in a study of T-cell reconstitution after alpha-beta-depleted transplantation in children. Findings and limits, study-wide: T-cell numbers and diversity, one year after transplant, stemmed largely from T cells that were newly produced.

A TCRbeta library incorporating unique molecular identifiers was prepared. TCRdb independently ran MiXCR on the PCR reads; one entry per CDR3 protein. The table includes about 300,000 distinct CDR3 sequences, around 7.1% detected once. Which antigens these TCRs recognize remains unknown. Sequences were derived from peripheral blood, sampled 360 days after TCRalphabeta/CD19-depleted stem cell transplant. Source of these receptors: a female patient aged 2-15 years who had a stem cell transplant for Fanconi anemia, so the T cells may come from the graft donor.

The CDR3 DNA is TGTGCCAGCTCACCGGAGGCGTTGGTGGGGGAAAAACTGTTTTTT. Translating it yields CASSPEALVGEKLFF. The chain carries TRBV18 and TRBJ1-4; no firm D call. CDR1 KGHSH and CDR2 LQKENI come from the germline V gene. This CDR3 is 15 amino acids long. V lost 3 bases and J 8 bases, leaving 16 bases between the germline ends.

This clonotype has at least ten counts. The CDR3 here is CASSPRMTPRAPEAFF. The CDR3 region has the DNA TGTGCCAGCAGTCCTCGAATGACCCCGAGGGCACCTGAAGCTTTCTTT. The V call is TRBV6-2 or TRBV6-3, the J call TRBJ1-1; D gene uncertain. The V gene lost 5 bases and the J gene lost 6 bases, with 22 bases spanning the gap. CDR1 and CDR2 (germline): MNHEY, SVGEGT. CDR3 length equals 16 residues.

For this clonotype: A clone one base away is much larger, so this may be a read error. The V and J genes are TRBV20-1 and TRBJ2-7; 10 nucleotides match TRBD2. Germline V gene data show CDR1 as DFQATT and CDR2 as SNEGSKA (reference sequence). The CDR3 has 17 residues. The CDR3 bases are TGCTGTGCTAGTAAGGTACCTAGCGGGAGCGGGGACTACGAGCAGTACTTC. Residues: CCASKVPSGSGDYEQYF.

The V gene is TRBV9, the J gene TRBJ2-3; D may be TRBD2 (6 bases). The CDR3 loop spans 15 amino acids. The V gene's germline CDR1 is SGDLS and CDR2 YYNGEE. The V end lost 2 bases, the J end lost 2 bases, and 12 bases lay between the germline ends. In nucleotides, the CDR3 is TGTGCCAGCAGCGTGCGGGGCCTCCTCACAGATACGCAGTATTTT. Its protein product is CASSVRGLLTDTQYF.

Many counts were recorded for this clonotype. The CDR3 DNA reads as TGTGCCAGCAGCTTAGAGCGACAAGAGACCCAGTACTTC. This gives the protein CASSLERQETQYF. V is TRBV13 and J is TRBJ2-5; no reliable D call. Trimming pared 1 base from V and 2 bases from J, leaving 5 bases between. Germline CDR1 PRHDT, CDR2 FYEKMQ (reference sequence). The CDR3 covers 13 residues.

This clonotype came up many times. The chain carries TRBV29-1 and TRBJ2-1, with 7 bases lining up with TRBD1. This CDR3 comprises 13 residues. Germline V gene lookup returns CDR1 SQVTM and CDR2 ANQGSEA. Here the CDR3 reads CIPPGTAYNEQFF. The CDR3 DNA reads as TGCATCCCTCCCGGGACAGCCTACAATGAGCAGTTCTTC.

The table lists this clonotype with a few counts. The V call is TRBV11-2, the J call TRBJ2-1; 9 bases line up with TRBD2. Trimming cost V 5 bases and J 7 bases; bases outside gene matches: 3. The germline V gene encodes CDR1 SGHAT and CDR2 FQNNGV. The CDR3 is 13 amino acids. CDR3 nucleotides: TGTGCCAGCAGCCCGGGACTAGCTAATGAGCAGTTCTTC. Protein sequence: CASSPGLANEQFF.

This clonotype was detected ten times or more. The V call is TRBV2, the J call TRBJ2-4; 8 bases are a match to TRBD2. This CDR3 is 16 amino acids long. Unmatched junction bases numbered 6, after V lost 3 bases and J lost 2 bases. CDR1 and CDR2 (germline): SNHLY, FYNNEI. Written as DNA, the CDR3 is TGTGCCAGCAGTGAGGGACTAGTGAAAACCAAAAACATTCAGTACTTC. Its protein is CASSEGLVKTKNIQYF.

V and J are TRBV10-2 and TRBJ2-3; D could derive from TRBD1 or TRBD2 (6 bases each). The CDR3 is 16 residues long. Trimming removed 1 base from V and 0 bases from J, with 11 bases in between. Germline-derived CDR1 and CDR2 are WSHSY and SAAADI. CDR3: CASSEWGASSTDTQYF. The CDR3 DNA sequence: TGCGCCAGCAGTGAGTGGGGGGCTAGCAGCACAGATACGCAGTATTTT.

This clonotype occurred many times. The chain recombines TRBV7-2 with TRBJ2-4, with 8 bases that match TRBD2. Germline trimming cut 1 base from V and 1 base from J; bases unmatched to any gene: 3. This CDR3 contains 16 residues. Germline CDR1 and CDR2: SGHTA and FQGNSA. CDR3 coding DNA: TGTGCCAGCAGCTTAGACGGGGGGGCCGCCAAAAACATTCAGTACTTC. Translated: CASSLDGGAAKNIQYF.

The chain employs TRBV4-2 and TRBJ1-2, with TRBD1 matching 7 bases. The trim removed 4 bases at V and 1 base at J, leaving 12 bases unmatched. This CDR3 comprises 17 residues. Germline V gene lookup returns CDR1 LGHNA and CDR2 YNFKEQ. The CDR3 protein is CASSLLRTGEDNYGYTF. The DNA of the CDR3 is TGTGCCAGCAGCCTCTTACGGACAGGAGAAGATAACTATGGCTACACCTTC.

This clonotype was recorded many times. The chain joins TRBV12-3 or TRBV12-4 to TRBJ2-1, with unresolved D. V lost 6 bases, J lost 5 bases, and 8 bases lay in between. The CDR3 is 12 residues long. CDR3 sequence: CASSPFDNEQFF. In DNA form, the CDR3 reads TGTGCCAGCAGCCCCTTCGACAATGAGCAGTTCTTC.

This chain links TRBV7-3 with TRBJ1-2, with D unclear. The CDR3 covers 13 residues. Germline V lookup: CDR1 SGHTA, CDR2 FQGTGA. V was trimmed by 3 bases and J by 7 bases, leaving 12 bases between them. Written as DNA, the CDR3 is TGTGCCAGCAGCTTTTCTGGGTTACGTGGCTACACCTTC. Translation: CASSFSGLRGYTF.

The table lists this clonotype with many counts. CDR3 amino acids: CASSEFQGADTQYF. For the CDR3, the DNA is TGCGCCAGCAGCGAATTTCAGGGGGCAGATACGCAGTATTTT. The chain has TRBV5-1 and TRBJ2-3; 7 bases align to TRBD1. V shed 4 bases and J 4 bases; nucleotides not matched to a gene: 6. The CDR3 has 14 amino acids. Germline V lookup: CDR1 SGHRS, CDR2 YFSETQ.

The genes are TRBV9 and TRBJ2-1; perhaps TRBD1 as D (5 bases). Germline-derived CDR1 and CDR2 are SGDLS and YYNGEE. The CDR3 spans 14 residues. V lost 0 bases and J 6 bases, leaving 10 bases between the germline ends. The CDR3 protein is CASSVGGFGNEQFF. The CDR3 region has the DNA TGTGCCAGCAGCGTAGGGGGCTTTGGCAATGAGCAGTTCTTC.

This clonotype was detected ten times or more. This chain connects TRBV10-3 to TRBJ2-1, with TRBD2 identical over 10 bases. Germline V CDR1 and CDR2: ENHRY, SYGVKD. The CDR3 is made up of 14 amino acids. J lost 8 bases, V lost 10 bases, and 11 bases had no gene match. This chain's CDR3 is CATIAAGGRDEQFF. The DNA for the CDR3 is TGTGCCACCATAGCAGCGGGGGGGAGAGATGAGCAGTTCTTC.

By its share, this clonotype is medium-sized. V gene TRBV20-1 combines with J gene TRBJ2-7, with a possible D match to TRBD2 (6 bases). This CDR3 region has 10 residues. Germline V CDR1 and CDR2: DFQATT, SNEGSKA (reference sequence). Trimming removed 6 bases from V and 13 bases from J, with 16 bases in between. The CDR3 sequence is CSARAGTSYF. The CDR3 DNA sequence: TGCAGTGCCAGGGCCGGGACTTCATACTTC.

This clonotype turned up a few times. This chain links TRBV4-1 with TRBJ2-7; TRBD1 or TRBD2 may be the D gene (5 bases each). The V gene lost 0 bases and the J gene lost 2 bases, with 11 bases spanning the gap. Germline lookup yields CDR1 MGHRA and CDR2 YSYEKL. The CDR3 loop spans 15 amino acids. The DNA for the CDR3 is TGCGCCAGCAGCCAAGATACGGGACCCACCTACGAGCAGTACTTC. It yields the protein CASSQDTGPTYEQYF.